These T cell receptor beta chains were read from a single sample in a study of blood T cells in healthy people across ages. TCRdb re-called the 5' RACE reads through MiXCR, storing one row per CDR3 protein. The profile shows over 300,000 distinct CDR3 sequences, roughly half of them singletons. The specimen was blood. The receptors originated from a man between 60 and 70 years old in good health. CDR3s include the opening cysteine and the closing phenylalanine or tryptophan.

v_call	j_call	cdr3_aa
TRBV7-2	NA	CASSSQPGNIQYF
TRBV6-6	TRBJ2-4	CASSSAAGGRIQYF
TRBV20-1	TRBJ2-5	CSARAGVEYQETQYF
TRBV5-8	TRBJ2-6	CVSSSGVSGANVLTF
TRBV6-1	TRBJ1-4	CASSEWGELFF
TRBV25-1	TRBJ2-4	CASSPGQGGMLAKNIQYF
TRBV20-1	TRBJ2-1	CSASRVLWYNEQFF
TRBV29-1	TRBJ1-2	CSVEAGQNQRAMAYTF
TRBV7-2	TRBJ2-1	CASSSTPTTRGGEQFF
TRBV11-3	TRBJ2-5	CASSPGGAGIQETQYF
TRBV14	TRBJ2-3	CASSQKPGLTTDTQYF
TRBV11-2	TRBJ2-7	CASSSKTQIYEQYF
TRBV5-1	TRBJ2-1	CASRRSSQMGNEQFF
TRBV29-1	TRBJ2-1	CSVTTALSGEQFF
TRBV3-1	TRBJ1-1	CASTRTKGGRNTEAFF
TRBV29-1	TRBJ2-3	CSVESGTTGTTDTQYF
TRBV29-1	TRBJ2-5	CSVSGDREETQYF
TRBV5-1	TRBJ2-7	CASSPGSSYEQYF
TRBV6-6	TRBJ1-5	CASSYGAGLGQPQHF
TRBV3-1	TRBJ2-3	CASTRTAGGDTQYF
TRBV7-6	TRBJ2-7	CASSVASGEEEYF